These 13 T cell receptor beta chains share one sample of origin, sequenced in a study of blood T cell repertoires in COVID-19. TCRdb's copy holds only in-frame clones and misses some; the assay was immunoSEQ multiplex PCR. The sample includes some 250,000 clones, just under 85% seen only once; the top ten take 15%. Sequenced sample: PBMCs or T cells enriched from blood (not recorded which). The receptors derive from a man in his forties or fifties who had recovered from COVID-19.

The chain is built from TRBV4-1 and TRBJ2-5; D may be TRBD2 (6 bases). Trimming pared 4 bases from V and 8 bases from J, leaving 17 bases between. CDR3 length: 14 residues. Germline CDR1 reads MGHRA; CDR2 reads YSYEKL. CDR3 sequence (DNA): TGCGCCAGCAGCCCCAGGGTAGCGGATACAACCCAGTACTTC. Residues: CASSPRVADTTQYF.

The chain recombines TRBV28 with TRBJ2-7; D is unresolved. Trimming stripped 2 bases from V and 3 bases from J, with 14 bases between. The CDR3 has 15 amino acids. Germline CDR1 MDHEN, CDR2 SYDVKM. CDR3 bases: TGTGCCAGCAGTTTAAGTACAGCTTACGGCTACGAGCAGTACTTC. Its translation is CASSLSTAYGYEQYF.

V gene TRBV19 combines with J gene TRBJ1-4; D unclear. Per the germline V gene, CDR1 is LNHDA and CDR2 is SQIVND (reference sequence). Between the trimmed V and J ends, which lost 3 bases and 8 bases, there was a span of 16 bases. This CDR3 has 15 amino acids. The CDR3 protein is CASSILVSGGEKLFF. The CDR3 nucleotides read TGTGCCAGTAGTATTCTGGTTTCGGGAGGGGAAAAACTGTTTTTT.

The chain uses TRBV24-1 and TRBJ2-1; 9 bases line up with TRBD1. CDR3 size: 11 residues. The V and J ends lost 12 bases and 8 bases, in that order; junction bases with no gene match: 4. Germline CDR1 KGHDR, CDR2 SFDVKD. As DNA, the CDR3 is TGTGCCGCGGGACAGGGCTATGAGCAGTTCTTC. It codes for CAAGQGYEQFF.

This clone was seen a few times. This chain links TRBV19 with TRBJ1-6, with D possibly matching TRBD1 (5 bases). Germline V gene sequence: CDR1 LNHDA, CDR2 SQIVND (reference sequence). The CDR3 has 16 amino acids. The ends were cut back, 9 bases at V and 7 bases at J, with 22 bases in the middle. CDR3 bases: TGTGCCAGATCCCCCGACGACAGACGCAAGAATTCACCCCTCCACTTT. It translates to CARSPDDRRKNSPLHF.

The chain uses TRBV5-1 and TRBJ2-2; 9 positions agree with TRBD1. V shed 6 bases, J shed 2 bases, and the junction held 5 bases outside the gene matches. The CDR3 is 15 amino acids. Germline V gene data show CDR1 as SGHRS and CDR2 as YFSETQ. As DNA, the CDR3 is TGCGCCAGCAATCCGGGACAGGGAAACACCGGGGAGCTGTTTTTT. This codes for CASNPGQGNTGELFF.

The rearrangement uses TRBV19 and TRBJ1-6; D is perhaps TRBD1 (5 bases). V lost 6 bases and J 7 bases, leaving 13 bases between the germline ends. Per the germline V gene, CDR1 is LNHDA and CDR2 is SQIVND (reference sequence). The CDR3 covers 14 residues. The CDR3: CASRDSGVNSPLHF. The DNA for the CDR3 is TGTGCCAGTAGGGATTCGGGGGTCAATTCACCCCTCCACTTT.

The chain employs TRBV5-1 and TRBJ2-5, with 8 bases identical to TRBD2. The V gene end was trimmed by 1 base and the J gene end by 3 bases; junction bases not matched to a gene: 5. Per germline, CDR1 SGHRS and CDR2 YFSETQ. CDR3 length: 15 residues. Here the CDR3 reads CASSLTTSGEETQYF. The CDR3 coding sequence is TGCGCCAGCAGCTTGACAACTAGCGGAGAAGAGACCCAGTACTTC. Full variable domain (missing parts from reference TRBV5-1 and TRBJ2-5): KAGVTQTPRYLIKTRGQQVTLSCSPISGHRSVSWYQQTPGQGLQFLFEYFSETQRNKGNFPGRFSGRQFSNSRSEMNVSTLELGDSALYLCASSLTTSGEETQYFGPGTRLLVL.

CDR3 nucleotide sequence: TGTGCCAGCAGTAACAGGGGCCGATTGGCTTTCTTT. It codes for CASSNRGRLAFF. The V gene is TRBV7-9, the J gene TRBJ1-1; 7 bases agree with TRBD1. The CDR3 has 12 amino acids. Germline CDR1 and CDR2: SEHNR and FQNEAQ (reference sequence). J was trimmed by 11 bases and V by 6 bases; bases with no gene match: 9.

V usage is TRBV27 and J usage is TRBJ2-7; 9 bases agree with TRBD1. Germline V gene data show CDR1 as MNHEY and CDR2 as SMNVEV (reference sequence). V lost 4 bases to trimming and J lost 7 bases; unmatched junction nucleotides: 5. The length of the CDR3 is 13 residues. The CDR3 reads CASSYNRGREQYF. CDR3 DNA: TGTGCCAGCAGTTATAACAGGGGGCGAGAGCAGTACTTC.

The rearrangement joins TRBV7-3 to TRBJ2-1; D may be TRBD2 (5 bases). This CDR3 spans 13 amino acids. Trimming removed 0 bases from V and 6 bases from J, with 6 bases in between. Germline V CDR1 and CDR2: SGHTA, FQGTGA. CDR3: CASSLTRGNEQFF. The CDR3, as DNA: TGTGCCAGCAGCTTAACTCGGGGCAATGAGCAGTTCTTC.

The J gene is TRBJ2-2, the V gene TRBV5-1, with 7 bases lining up with TRBD2. The CDR3 spans 15 residues. V shed 1 base and J 6 bases; nucleotides not matched to a gene: 6. Germline V CDR1 and CDR2: SGHRS, YFSETQ. This chain's CDR3 is CASSLSGLRAGELFF. The CDR3 region has the DNA TGCGCCAGCAGCTTGTCGGGACTAAGGGCCGGGGAGCTGTTTTTT.

This CDR3 is CASSLSAAGGLRETQYF. DNA of the CDR3: TGCGCCAGCAGCTTGAGTGCAGCGGGAGGGCTAAGGGAGACCCAGTACTTC. The chain employs TRBV5-1 and TRBJ2-5; TRBD2 matches at 10 bases. The V and J ends lost 1 base and 5 bases, in that order; junction bases with no gene match: 11. This CDR3 has 17 amino acids. Per the germline V gene, CDR1 is SGHRS and CDR2 is YFSETQ. Based on the CDR3 plus reference TRBV5-1 and TRBJ2-5, the full variable domain is KAGVTQTPRYLIKTRGQQVTLSCSPISGHRSVSWYQQTPGQGLQFLFEYFSETQRNKGNFPGRFSGRQFSNSRSEMNVSTLELGDSALYLCASSLSAAGGLRETQYFGPGTRLLVL.